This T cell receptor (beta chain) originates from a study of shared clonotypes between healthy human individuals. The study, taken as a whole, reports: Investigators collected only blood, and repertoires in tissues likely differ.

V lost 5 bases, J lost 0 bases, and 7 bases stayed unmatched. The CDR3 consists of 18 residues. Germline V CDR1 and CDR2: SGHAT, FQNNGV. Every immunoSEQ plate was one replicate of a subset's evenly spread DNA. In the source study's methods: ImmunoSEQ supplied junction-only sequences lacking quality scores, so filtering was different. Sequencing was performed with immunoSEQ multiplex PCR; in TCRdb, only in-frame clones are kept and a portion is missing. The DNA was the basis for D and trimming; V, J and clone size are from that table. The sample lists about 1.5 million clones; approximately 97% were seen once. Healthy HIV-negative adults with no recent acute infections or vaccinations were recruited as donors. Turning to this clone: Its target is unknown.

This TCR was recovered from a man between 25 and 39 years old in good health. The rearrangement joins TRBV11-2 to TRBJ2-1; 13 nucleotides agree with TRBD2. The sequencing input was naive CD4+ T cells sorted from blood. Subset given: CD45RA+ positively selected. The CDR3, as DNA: TGTGCCAGCAGCCGTAAACTAGCGGGAGGGCCCTCCTACAATGAGCAGTTCTTC. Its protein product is CASSRKLAGGPSYNEQFF.